The clone carrying this TCR beta chain came up once. This entry belongs to a study of blood T cell repertoires in COVID-19. The CDR3 is made up of 15 amino acids. The V segment lost 3 bases and the J segment 7 bases; nucleotides outside the gene matches: 13. CDR1 is SGDLS, CDR2 YYNGEE, per germline. Profiling relied on immunoSEQ multiplex PCR, and the TCRdb table lists in-frame clones only, not all of them. Here the sample spans approximately 240,000 clones, roughly 87% being singletons. The source is a woman aged 18-29 years who had recovered from COVID-19. Sequencing was performed on peripheral blood. The V gene is TRBV9, the J gene TRBJ2-7; 7 nucleotides line up with TRBD1. The CDR3 bases are TGTGCCAGCAGCGCCCGGGACAGCCTGAGGAGGGAGCAGTACTTC. This translates into CASSARDSLRREQYF. The full variable domain, with the rest looked up from reference TRBV9 and TRBJ2-7, is DSGVTQTPKHLITATGQRVTLRCSPRSGDLSVYWYQQSLDQGLQFLIQYYNGEERAKGNILERFSAQQFPDLHSELNLSSLELGDSALYFCASSARDSLRREQYFGPGTRLTVT.